The 13 T cell receptor beta chains below were found in one sample sequenced in a study of cytomegalovirus exposure and HLA in healthy donors. Researchers ran the PCR with 60 Vbeta and 13 Jbeta primers. Sequencing was performed with immunoSEQ multiplex PCR; in TCRdb, only in-frame clones are kept and a portion is missing. Listed are about 76,000 clones; roughly 5.2% falls within the top ten. The specimen sequenced was PBMCs. These TCRs come from a middle-aged woman in good health and CMV-seropositive.

As for this clone: Within the sample, other DNA sequences also encode this same CDR3. The chain recombines TRBV6-5 with TRBJ2-5; TRBD2 aligns across 13 bases. The J call is in doubt because the DNA end fits TRBJ2-7 better. Looked up from germline, CDR1 is MNHEY and CDR2 is SVGAGI. CDR3 length equals 15 residues. CDR3 amino acids: CASSSRLAGGYEQYF. The CDR3 DNA reads TGTGCCAGCAGTTCCAGACTAGCGGGAGGCTACGAGCAGTACTTC.

The rearrangement joins TRBV19 to TRBJ1-5, with a weak D call TRBD1 (5 bases). This CDR3 has 15 amino acids. Germline CDR1 and CDR2: LNHDA and SQIVND (reference sequence). Between the trimmed V and J ends, which lost 3 bases and 4 bases, there was a span of 13 bases. The CDR3 DNA sequence: TGTGCCAGTAGTATTACTCCGGGGGGAAATCAGCCCCAGCATTTT. Its protein is CASSITPGGNQPQHF.

The chain recombines TRBV4-1 with TRBJ1-3; the D gene is possibly TRBD1 (6 bases). CDR3 length equals 17 residues. Germline CDR1 reads MGHRA; CDR2 reads YSYEKL. The germline V and J ends were trimmed by 3 bases and 8 bases, with 23 bases remaining between them. The CDR3 protein is CASSHERGDRKVDTIYF. CDR3 bases: TGCGCCAGCAGCCATGAAAGGGGTGACAGGAAGGTGGACACCATATATTTT.

V and J are TRBV4-2 and TRBJ1-1, with unresolved D. Trimming took 2 bases from V and 6 from J, leaving 13 bases between them. This CDR3 region has 14 residues. From germline, CDR1 is LGHNA and CDR2 YNFKEQ. The CDR3 protein is CASSQLPAVSEAFF. CDR3 in DNA: TGTGCCAGCAGCCAACTCCCGGCGGTGTCTGAAGCTTTCTTT.

The chain carries TRBV7-2 and TRBJ2-2; tentative D call: TRBD1 (6 bases). The V gene lost 4 bases and the J gene lost 0 bases, with 12 bases spanning the gap. Germline V gene lookup returns CDR1 SGHTA and CDR2 FQGNSA. This CDR3 is built from 16 residues. The CDR3 protein is CASSSQGVANTGELFF. The CDR3 nucleotides read TGTGCCAGCAGCTCACAGGGAGTCGCGAACACCGGGGAGCTGTTTTTT.

The chain is built from TRBV5-4 and TRBJ1-1; D gene unclear. Looked up from germline, CDR1 is SGHNT and CDR2 is YYREEE (reference sequence). Trimming took off 5 bases at V and 7 bases at J, with 12 bases between the two ends. The CDR3 loop spans 12 amino acids. The CDR3 region has the DNA TGTGCCAGCAGGGGGTGGGAGAGTGAAGCTTTCTTT. Protein product: CASRGWESEAFF.

The chain couples TRBV10-3 to TRBJ2-1; 7 bases fit TRBD1. J was trimmed by 9 bases and V by 2 bases; bases with no gene match: 10. The CDR3 extends over 15 amino acids. Germline assignment: CDR1 ENHRY and CDR2 SYGVKD. For the CDR3, the DNA is TGTGCCATCAGTGAGGTAATACAGGGGAGAATTGAGCAGTTCTTC. Protein: CAISEVIQGRIEQFF.

The chain is built from TRBV4-1 and TRBJ1-1; tentatively, D is TRBD1 (5 bases). The CDR3 loop spans 15 amino acids. The germline V gene has CDR1 MGHRA and CDR2 YSYEKL. V was shortened by 5 bases and J by 6 bases, with 19 bases between the two germline ends. The CDR3 DNA is TGCGCCAGCAGCACCTCTTTCAGGGTTGAGGCTGAAGCTTTCTTT. As protein: CASSTSFRVEAEAFF.

The V call is TRBV29-1, the J call TRBJ1-5; D may be TRBD1 (6 bases). Trimming removed 4 bases from V and 1 base from J, with 14 bases in between. CDR1 SQVTM and CDR2 ANQGSEA come from the germline V gene. The CDR3 spans 15 residues. In DNA, the CDR3 is TGCAGCGTTGGGGGGGGCATGGGGAGCAATCAGCCCCAGCATTTT. It is translated as CSVGGGMGSNQPQHF. The full variable domain, rest sourced from reference TRBV29-1 and TRBJ1-5, is SAVISQKPSRDICQRGTSLTIQCQVDSQVTMMFWYRQQPGQSLTLIATANQGSEATYESGFVIDKFPISRPNLTFSTLTVSNMSPEDSSIYLCSVGGGMGSNQPQHFGDGTRLSIL.

The gene calls are TRBV28 and TRBJ1-2, with TRBD1 matching over 10 bases. The CDR3 runs 15 residues. CDR1 is MDHEN, CDR2 SYDVKM, per germline. Germline trimming cut 6 bases from V and 3 bases from J; bases unmatched to any gene: 7. The CDR3 spells CASSLGTGVDYGYTF. The CDR3 coding sequence is TGTGCCAGCAGCCTAGGGACAGGGGTTGACTATGGCTACACCTTC.

The V gene is TRBV28, the J gene TRBJ1-2, with TRBD1 identical over 7 bases. The V and J ends lost 8 bases and 4 bases, in that order; junction bases with no gene match: 10. Per germline, CDR1 MDHEN and CDR2 SYDVKM. This CDR3 spans 14 amino acids. CDR3: CASRRQGLGYGYTF. The CDR3 region has the DNA TGTGCCAGCCGTCGACAGGGACTAGGCTATGGCTACACCTTC.

This rearrangement joins TRBV14 to TRBJ2-1; 9 bases fit TRBD2. Germline lookup yields CDR1 SGHDN and CDR2 FVKESK. V lost 6 bases to trimming and J lost 5 bases; unmatched junction nucleotides: 2. The CDR3 length is 13 residues. This CDR3 is CASRREGHNEQFF. DNA of the CDR3: TGTGCCAGCAGGCGGGAGGGGCACAATGAGCAGTTCTTC.

The gene calls are TRBV5-4 and TRBJ1-2; TRBD1 might be the D (5 bases). The germline gives CDR1 SGHNT, CDR2 YYREEE (reference sequence). There are 15 residues in the CDR3. Trimming left V 1 base short and J 3 bases short, with 13 bases between. This CDR3 reads CASSLWRGADYGYTF. As DNA, the CDR3 is TGTGCCAGCAGCTTGTGGAGGGGAGCGGACTATGGCTACACCTTC.